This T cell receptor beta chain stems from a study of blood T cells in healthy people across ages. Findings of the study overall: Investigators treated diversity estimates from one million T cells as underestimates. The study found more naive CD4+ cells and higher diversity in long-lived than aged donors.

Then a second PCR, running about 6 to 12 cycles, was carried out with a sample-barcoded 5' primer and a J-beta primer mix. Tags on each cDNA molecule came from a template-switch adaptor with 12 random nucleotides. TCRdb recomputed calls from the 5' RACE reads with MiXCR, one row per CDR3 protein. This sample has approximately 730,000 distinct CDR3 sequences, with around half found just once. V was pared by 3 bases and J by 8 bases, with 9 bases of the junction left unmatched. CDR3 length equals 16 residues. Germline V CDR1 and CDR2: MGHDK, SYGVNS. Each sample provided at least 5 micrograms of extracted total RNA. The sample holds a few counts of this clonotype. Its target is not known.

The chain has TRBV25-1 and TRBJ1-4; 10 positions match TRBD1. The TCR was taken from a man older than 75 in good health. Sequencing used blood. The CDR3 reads CASSDSDRGQREKLFF. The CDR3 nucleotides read TGTGCCAGCAGTGACTCCGACAGGGGGCAGCGGGAAAAACTGTTTTTT.